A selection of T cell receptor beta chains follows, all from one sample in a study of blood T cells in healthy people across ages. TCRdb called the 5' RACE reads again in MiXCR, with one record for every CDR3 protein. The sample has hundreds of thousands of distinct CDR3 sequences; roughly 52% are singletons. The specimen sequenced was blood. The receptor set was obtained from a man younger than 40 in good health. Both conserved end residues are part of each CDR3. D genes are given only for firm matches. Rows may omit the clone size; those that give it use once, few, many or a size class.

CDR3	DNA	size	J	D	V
CASLPAGNHNEQFF	TGTGCCAGCCTACCTGCGGGGAACCACAATGAGCAGTTCTTC	.	TRBJ2-1	.	TRBV11-2
CSVVVGGTTNYGCTF	TGCAGCGTTGTTGTGGGGGGCACGACGAACTATGGCTGCACCTTC	.	TRBJ1-2	.	TRBV29-1
CATSTTTRDRNYNEQFF	TGTGCCACCAGCACCACGACCCGGGACAGGAACTACAATGAGCAGTTCTTC	few	TRBJ2-1	TRBD1	TRBV15
CASSFRAREYEQYF	TGTGCCAGCAGTTTCAGGGCAAGGGAGTACGAGCAGTACTTC	many	TRBJ2-7	.	TRBV12-3/TRBV12-4
CSVEKENSPRDIQYF	TGCAGCGTTGAAAAGGAGAACTCCCCGAGGGACATTCAGTACTTC	.	TRBJ2-4	.	TRBV29-1
CSALRVGETEAFF	TGCAGTGCTCTGAGGGTTGGGGAGACTGAAGCTTTCTTT	.	TRBJ1-1	.	TRBV20-1
CASSLSNVYF	TGTGCCAGCAGTTTATCGAACGTGTACTTC	.	TRBJ2-5	.	TRBV27
CASSPSPGTRAYEQYF	TGTGCCAGTAGTCCATCCCCCGGGACTAGGGCCTACGAGCAGTACTTC	.	TRBJ2-7	TRBD2	TRBV19
CASSFLSWVQQETQYF	TGTGCCAGCAGCTTCCTGTCCTGGGTGCAGCAAGAGACCCAGTACTTC	.	TRBJ2-5	.	TRBV7-2
CASSEAGGRVYGYTF	TGTGCCAGCAGTGAAGCGGGAGGGCGAGTCTATGGCTACACCTTC	.	TRBJ1-2	.	TRBV6-1
CASSSTAQGYTF	TGTGCCAGCAGTTCGACAGCTCAAGGCTACACCTTC	.	TRBJ1-2	.	TRBV6-6
CASDDRGYQPQHF	TGTGCCAGCGACGACAGGGGATATCAGCCCCAGCATTTT	.	TRBJ1-5	TRBD1	TRBV25-1